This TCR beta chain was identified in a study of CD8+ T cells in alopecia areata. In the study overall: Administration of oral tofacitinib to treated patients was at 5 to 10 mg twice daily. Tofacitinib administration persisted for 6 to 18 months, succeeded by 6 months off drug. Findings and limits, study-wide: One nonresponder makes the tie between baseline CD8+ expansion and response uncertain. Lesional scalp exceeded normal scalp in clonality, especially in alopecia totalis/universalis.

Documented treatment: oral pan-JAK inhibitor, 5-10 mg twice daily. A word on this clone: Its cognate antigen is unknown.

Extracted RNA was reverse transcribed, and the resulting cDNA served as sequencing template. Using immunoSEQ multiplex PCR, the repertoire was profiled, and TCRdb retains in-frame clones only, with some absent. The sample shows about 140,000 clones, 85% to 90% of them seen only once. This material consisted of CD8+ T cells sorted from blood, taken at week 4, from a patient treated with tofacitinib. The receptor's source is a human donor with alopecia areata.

Here the CDR3 DNA reads TGTGCCAGCAGGGAAGGACAGGGACACTATGGCTACACCTTC. Its translation is CASREGQGHYGYTF. The chain carries TRBV9 and TRBJ1-2; 8 bases are a match to TRBD1. V lost 5 bases and J lost 3; bases outside the gene matches: 6. The CDR3 loop spans 14 amino acids. The germline V gene encodes CDR1 SGDLS and CDR2 YYNGEE.